This is a list of T cell receptor beta chains from one sample in a study of shared clonotypes between healthy human individuals. Assay used: immunoSEQ multiplex PCR; TCRdb lists only in-frame clones, some missing. Of approximately 530,000 clones detected, 95% to 96% appear once; the ten largest clones hold under 0.065%. Sequencing input: naive CD4+ T cells sorted from blood. The source is a woman in her twenties or thirties in good health. CDR3s include the opening cysteine and the closing phenylalanine or tryptophan. D genes are given only for firm matches. Clone size, where shown, is once, few, many, or a class for clones that have expanded.

J gene	clone size	V gene	D gene	CDR3 protein	CDR3 DNA
TRBJ2-7	-	TRBV7-6	TRBD2	CASSSQGLAGAEQYF	TGTGCCAGCAGCTCCCAGGGACTAGCGGGAGCCGAGCAGTACTTC
TRBJ1-1	-	TRBV2	-	CASSGGIPGQGNEAFF	TGTGCCAGCAGCGGAGGGATACCGGGACAAGGAAACGAAGCTTTCTTT
TRBJ2-5	-	TRBV5-1	-	CASSLDTTGLQETQYF	TGCGCCAGCAGCTTGGACACGACAGGATTGCAAGAGACCCAGTACTTC
TRBJ2-5	-	TRBV27	TRBD1	CASSPRDRGETQYF	TGTGCCAGCAGTCCCCGGGACAGGGGAGAGACCCAGTACTTC
TRBJ2-1	-	TRBV7-9	TRBD2	CASRLSGSNNEQFF	TGTGCCAGCAGACTTAGCGGGAGCAACAATGAGCAGTTCTTC
TRBJ2-7	-	TRBV30	-	CAWSAPYEQYF	TGTGCCTGGAGTGCCCCTTACGAGCAGTACTTC
TRBJ2-7	-	TRBV6-6	TRBD2	CASSSTSSYYEQYF	TGTGCCAGCAGCTCGACTAGCAGTTACTACGAGCAGTACTTC
TRBJ1-1	-	TRBV6-5	-	CASSYRVTMNTEAFF	TGTGCCAGCAGCTACAGGGTAACCATGAACACTGAAGCTTTCTTT
TRBJ2-1	once	TRBV5-1	-	CASNSYDNEQFF	TGCGCCAGCAATTCGTACGACAATGAGCAGTTCTTC
TRBJ2-7	-	TRBV6-5	TRBD2	CASKWASGSLEQYF	TGTGCCAGCAAGTGGGCTAGCGGGAGTCTCGAGCAGTACTTC
TRBJ2-1	-	TRBV29-1	-	CSVGGPPRNNEQFF	TGCAGCGTTGGAGGTCCCCCCAGAAACAATGAGCAGTTCTTC
TRBJ1-2	-	TRBV6-1	TRBD1	CASTWTGGAYGYTF	TGTGCCAGCACATGGACAGGGGGCGCCTATGGCTACACCTTC
TRBJ1-5	-	TRBV4-1	-	CASSQLAGNQPQHF	TGCGCCAGCAGCCAATTAGCAGGGAATCAGCCCCAGCATTTT
TRBJ2-1	-	TRBV27	TRBD2	CASSLSRLAGVSNEQFF	TGTGCCAGCAGTTTATCCCGCCTAGCGGGAGTCAGCAATGAGCAGTTCTTC
TRBJ2-2	-	TRBV5-1	TRBD2	CASSFSPSGNTGELFF	TGCGCCAGCAGCTTTTCGCCTAGCGGGAACACCGGGGAGCTGTTTTTT
TRBJ1-2	-	TRBV5-8	TRBD1	CASSLGDRQGTRF	TGTGCCAGCAGCTTGGGGGACCGACAGGGAACGCGCTTC
TRBJ1-2	-	TRBV6-5	-	CASRYSGVNYGYTF	TGTGCCAGCAGATACAGCGGGGTCAACTATGGCTACACCTTC
TRBJ1-4	once	TRBV5-4	TRBD1	CASSSGTGVSSNEKLFF	TGTGCCAGCAGCTCGGGGACAGGGGTTAGTTCTAATGAAAAACTGTTTTTT
TRBJ1-4	once	TRBV4-2	-	CASSQEHWDEKLFF	TGTGCCAGCAGCCAAGAACACTGGGACGAAAAACTGTTTTTT
TRBJ2-5	-	TRBV18	-	CASSPLRTSQETQYF	TGTGCCAGCTCACCCCTTCGGACTTCCCAGGAGACCCAGTACTTC
TRBJ1-4	-	TRBV19	-	CASKQRTDEKLFF	TGTGCCAGTAAACAAAGGACAGATGAAAAACTGTTTTTT
TRBJ2-5	once	TRBV21-1	-	CASSPIHSSRQETQYF	TGTGCCAGCAGCCCGATTCACTCTAGCAGACAAGAGACCCAGTACTTC
TRBJ1-5	-	TRBV28	-	CASITSGPSNQPQHF	TGTGCCAGCATTACATCCGGGCCAAGCAATCAGCCCCAGCATTTT